The subject of this entry is one T cell receptor (beta chain). Its antigen is as yet unknown. Germline loops: CDR1 SGHNT, CDR2 YYREEE (reference sequence). This CDR3 has 19 amino acids. V was clipped by 4 bases and J by 0 bases; unmatched bases: 16. TCRdb ran MiXCR on the 5' RACE reads and lists one entry per CDR3 protein. The top ten clones hold 15% to 20% of a sample with fewer than 450,000 distinct CDR3 sequences, roughly 7.5% of them seen once. The sample originates from a study of T cells after yellow fever vaccination. Notes on the study in general: Within FACS-sorted repertoires, abundant clonotypes contaminating from the bulk population could be present. Shared CD4/CD8 clonotypes were a small share, likely from convergent recombination. A large majority of primary-vaccination clones showed up again after the booster (approximately 95% CD4, roughly 91% CD8).

The TCR originated in a man younger than 35 who received the YFV17D yellow fever vaccine. The sequences come from PBMCs, collected about 41 days after the first yellow fever vaccination. V usage is TRBV5-4 and J usage is TRBJ2-3, with TRBD2 matching 8 bases. In DNA form, the CDR3 reads TGTGCCAGCAGCCTTGGTGTGATAGCGGGGTGGCCTAGCACAGATACGCAGTATTTT. Its translation: CASSLGVIAGWPSTDTQYF.